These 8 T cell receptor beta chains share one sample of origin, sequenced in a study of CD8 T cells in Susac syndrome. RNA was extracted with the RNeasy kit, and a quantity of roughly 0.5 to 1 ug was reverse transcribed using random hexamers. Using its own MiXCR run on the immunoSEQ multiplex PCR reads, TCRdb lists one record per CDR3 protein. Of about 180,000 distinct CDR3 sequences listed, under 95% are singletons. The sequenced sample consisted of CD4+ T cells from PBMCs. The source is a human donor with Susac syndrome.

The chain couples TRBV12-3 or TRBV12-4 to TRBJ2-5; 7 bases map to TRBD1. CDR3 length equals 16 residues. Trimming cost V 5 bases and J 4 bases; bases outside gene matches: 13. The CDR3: CASSPYGAGGGETQYF. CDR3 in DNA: TGTGCCAGCAGTCCATACGGCGCAGGGGGTGGAGAGACCCAGTACTTC.

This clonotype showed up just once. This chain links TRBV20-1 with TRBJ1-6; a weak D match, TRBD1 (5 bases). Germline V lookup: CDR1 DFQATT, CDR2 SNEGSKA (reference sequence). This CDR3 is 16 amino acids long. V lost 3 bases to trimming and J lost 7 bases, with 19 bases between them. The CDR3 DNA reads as TGCAGTGCTAGTAGACTAGACAGAGATGAGAATTCACCCCTCCACTTT. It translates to CSASRLDRDENSPLHF.

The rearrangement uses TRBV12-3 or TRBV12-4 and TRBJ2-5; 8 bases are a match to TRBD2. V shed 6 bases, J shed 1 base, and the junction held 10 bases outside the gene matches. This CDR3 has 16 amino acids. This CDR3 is CASSPLSGGGQETQYF. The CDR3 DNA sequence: TGTGCCAGCAGCCCATTGAGCGGGGGTGGCCAAGAGACCCAGTACTTC.

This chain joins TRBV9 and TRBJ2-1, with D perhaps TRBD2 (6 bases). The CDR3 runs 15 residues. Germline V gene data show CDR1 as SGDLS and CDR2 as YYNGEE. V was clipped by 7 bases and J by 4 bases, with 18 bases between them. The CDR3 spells CASGIGGKVYNEQFF. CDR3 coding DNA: TGTGCCAGCGGTATTGGGGGGAAAGTATACAATGAGCAGTTCTTC.

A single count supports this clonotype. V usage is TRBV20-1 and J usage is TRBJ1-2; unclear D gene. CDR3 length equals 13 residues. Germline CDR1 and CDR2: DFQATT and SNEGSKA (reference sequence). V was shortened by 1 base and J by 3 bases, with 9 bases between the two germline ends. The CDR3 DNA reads TGCAGTGCTAGAGCGTACACGGACTATGGCTACACCTTC. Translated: CSARAYTDYGYTF.

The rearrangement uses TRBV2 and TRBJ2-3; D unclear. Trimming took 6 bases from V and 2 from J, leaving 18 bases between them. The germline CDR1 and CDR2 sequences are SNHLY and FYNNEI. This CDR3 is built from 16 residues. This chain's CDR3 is CASSLMGNTATDTQYF. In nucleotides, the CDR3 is TGTGCCAGCAGCCTAATGGGAAACACTGCCACAGATACGCAGTATTTT.

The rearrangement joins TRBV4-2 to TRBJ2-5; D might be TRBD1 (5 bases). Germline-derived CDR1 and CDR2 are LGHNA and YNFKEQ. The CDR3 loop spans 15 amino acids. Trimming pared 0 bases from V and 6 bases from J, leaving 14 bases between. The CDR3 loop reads CASSQDVGVLKTQYF. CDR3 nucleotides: TGTGCCAGCAGCCAAGATGTAGGGGTGTTGAAGACCCAGTACTTC.

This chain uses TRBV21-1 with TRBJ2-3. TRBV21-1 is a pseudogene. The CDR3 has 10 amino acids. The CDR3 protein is CASSTDTQYF. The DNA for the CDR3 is TGTGCCAGCAGCACAGATACGCAGTATTTT.